This T cell receptor beta chain was found in a study of response to subunit inactivated influenza vaccine. Study findings and constraints: That few new T cells are recruited by each seasonal influenza vaccination was the authors' suggestion.

There are many counts of this clonotype. Its antigen is currently unknown. V was clipped by 1 base and J by 5 bases, with 4 bases between them. This CDR3 spans 12 amino acids. Germline V gene lookup returns CDR1 SGHTA and CDR2 FQGNSA. Via MiXCR, TCRdb re-called the RT-PCR reads, giving one row per CDR3 protein. The data hold about 800,000 distinct CDR3 sequences, with 21% observed a single time. The TCR originated in a man aged 45-65 years who received an inactivated influenza vaccine. V and J are TRBV7-2 and TRBJ2-3; D uncertain. The material sequenced was PBMCs from blood, taken 4 to 6 days after vaccination. The CDR3 bases are TGTGCCAGCAGCTTAGATAGAGATACGCAGTATTTT. Its protein is CASSLDRDTQYF.